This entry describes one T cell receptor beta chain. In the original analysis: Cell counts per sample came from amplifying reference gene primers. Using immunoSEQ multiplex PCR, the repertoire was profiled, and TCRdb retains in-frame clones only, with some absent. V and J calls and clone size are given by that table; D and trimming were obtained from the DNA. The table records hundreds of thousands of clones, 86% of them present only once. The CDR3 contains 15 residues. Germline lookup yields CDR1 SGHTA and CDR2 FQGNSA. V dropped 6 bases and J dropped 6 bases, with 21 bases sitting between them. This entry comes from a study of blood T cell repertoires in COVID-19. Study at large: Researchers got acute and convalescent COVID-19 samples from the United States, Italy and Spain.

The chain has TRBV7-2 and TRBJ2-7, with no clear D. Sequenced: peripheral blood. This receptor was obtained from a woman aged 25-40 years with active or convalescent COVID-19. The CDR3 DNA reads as TGTGCCAGCAGTAGCTTTAATTTTCGTGTTTCCGAGCAGTACTTC. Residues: CASSSFNFRVSEQYF.